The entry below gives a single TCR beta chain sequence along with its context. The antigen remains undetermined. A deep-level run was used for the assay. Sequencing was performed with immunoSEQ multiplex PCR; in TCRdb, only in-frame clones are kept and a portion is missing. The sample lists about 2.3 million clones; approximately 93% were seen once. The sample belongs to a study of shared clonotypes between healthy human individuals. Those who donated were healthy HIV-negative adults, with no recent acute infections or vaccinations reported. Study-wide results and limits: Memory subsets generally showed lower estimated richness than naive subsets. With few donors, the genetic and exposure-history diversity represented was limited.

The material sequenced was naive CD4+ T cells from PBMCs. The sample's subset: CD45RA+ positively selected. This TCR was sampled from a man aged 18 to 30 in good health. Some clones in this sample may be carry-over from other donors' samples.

CDR3 nucleotide sequence: TGTGCCAGCAGTTCGAGGGGCAGGGCTGGGGCCAACGTCCTGACTTTC. It is translated as CASSSRGRAGANVLTF. V is TRBV27 and J is TRBJ2-6; D possibly matches TRBD1 or TRBD2 (5 bases each). Trimming shortened V by 4 bases and J by 2 bases, and 12 bases separated the two germline ends. Germline CDR1 is MNHEY and CDR2 is SMNVEV (reference sequence). The length of the CDR3 is 16 residues.